The present T cell receptor (beta chain) was sequenced within a study of CD8+CD57+ T cells in acquired aplastic anemia (dated by TCRdb to the late 2010s). With regard to the full study: DNA extracted from sorted CD4+ and CD8+ cells had a mean of roughly 3.4 ug, with a range of roughly 0.2 to 30 ug. CD8+CD57+ expansion was defined as a frequency above the mean frequency observed in healthy subjects.

On the study overall, not on this receptor specifically: CD8+ Simpson's diversity did not differ significantly between patients and healthy controls (P=0.060). About 30 CD8+ CDR3 sequences were found in both patients and controls but appeared to be highly expressed in patients and within the immunodominant clones of the patients.

TCR beta VDJ combination and CDR3 sequence profiling used genomic DNA as the template. TCR repertoire sequencing was run on an Illumina HiSeq 2000. As for the authors' bioinformatics: Repertoire assessment relied on Simpson's diversity index, CDR3 size and DJ length profiles, and TRBV/TRBJ rearrangement plots. The most abundant DNA sequence in the deep sequencing data was defined as the immunodominant clone. CDR3 amino acid sequences were checked for sharing across subjects and were also compared against the VDJdb database and published repertoires. The public sequencing data were trimmed at Q25 with fastp and processed into clonotypes with MiXCR by TCRdb, which kept only in-frame beta chains. Every CDR3 protein is listed once, alongside the most common genes and DNA of its rows. TCRdb, not the authors, supplied the V and J calls. Within this sample are approximately 470,000 distinct CDR3 sequences, with around a third of them counted one time only. The ten top clones hold roughly 0.8% of the sample.

Patients chosen for sequencing had shown expansion of CD8+CD57+ cells by flow cytometry. Severe acquired aplastic anemia was diagnosed in all patients according to International Study of Aplastic Anemia and Agranulocytosis and Camitta criteria. At the time blood was sampled, none of the patients had received any therapy. In the study, sorted CD4+ and CD8+ blood T cells from patients with severe aplastic anemia and from healthy subjects underwent deep sequencing of TCR repertoires. Patients were enrolled under clinicaltrials.gov protocols 00001620, 01623167, 00001397, 00071045, 00081523 and 00961064 in the USA. Ficoll-Paque density gradient centrifugation was used to isolate peripheral blood mononuclear cells. Before DNA extraction, CD4+ and CD8+ T cells were sorted with FACS or magnetic beads. Comments on this clonotype: The antigen it binds to is not known. No base quality values were provided; no much bigger clone lies one nucleotide off.

The germline V gene (reference sequence) provides CDR1 GTSNPN and CDR2 SVGIG. From its cysteine to its phenylalanine, the CDR3 spans 14 amino acids. The retained sequence is limited to the CDR3, 42 bases, with the frame set at the first base. At the junction V is shortened by 0 bases and J by 4 bases, with 10 bases in between. The receptor was derived from a human donor with aplastic anemia. Material: sorted CD4+, CD8+, or CD8+CD57+ T cells (not recorded which) from PBMCs. The rearranged segments are TRBV30 and TRBJ1-5; the best D guess is TRBD1, with 6 bases matching. The sequenced DNA: TGTGCCTGGAGTGTACTGGGGGCTAATCAGCCCCAGCATTTT. This encodes CAWSVLGANQPQHF. The entire variable domain, with the stretches around the CDR3 drawn from the reference TRBV30 and TRBJ1-5 proteins, is SQTIHQWPATLVQPVGSPLSLECTVEGTSNPNLYWYRQAAGRGLQLLFYSVGIGQISSEVPQNLSASRPQDRQFILSSKKLLLSDSGFYLCAWSVLGANQPQHFGDGTRLSIL.